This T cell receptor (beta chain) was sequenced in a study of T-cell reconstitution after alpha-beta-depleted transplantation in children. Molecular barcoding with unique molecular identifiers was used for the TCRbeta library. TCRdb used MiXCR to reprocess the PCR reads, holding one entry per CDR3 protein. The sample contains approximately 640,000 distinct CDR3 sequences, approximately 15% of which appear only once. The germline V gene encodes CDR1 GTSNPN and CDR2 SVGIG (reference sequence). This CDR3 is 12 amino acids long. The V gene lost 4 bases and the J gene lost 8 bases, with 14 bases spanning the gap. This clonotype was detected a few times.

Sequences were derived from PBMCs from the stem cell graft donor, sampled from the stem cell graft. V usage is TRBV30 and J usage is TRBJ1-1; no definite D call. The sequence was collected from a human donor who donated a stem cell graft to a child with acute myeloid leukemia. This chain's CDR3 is CAWIPSGGEAFF. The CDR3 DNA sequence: TGTGCCTGGATTCCATCAGGCGGGGAAGCTTTCTTT.